The source of this T cell receptor beta chain is a study of CD8+CD57+ T cells in acquired aplastic anemia. Study-wide context: An average of 3.2 ug of DNA was obtained from sorted CD4+ and CD8+ cells. Broader study findings: Common to patients and controls were 25 to 30 CD8+ CDR3 sequences. Significant differences in CD8+ Simpson's diversity were not observed between patients and controls.

This clonotype was seen once. No antigen is known for it. Template material for TCR beta VDJ and CDR3 profiling consisted of genomic DNA. TCRdb reanalysed the reads using MiXCR and keeps one entry per CDR3 protein. The top ten hold 3.2% of the sample, which has approximately 160,000 distinct CDR3 sequences, less than 50% seen once. Individuals selected for sequencing had exhibited CD8+CD57+ cell expansion on flow cytometry. Blood came from patients not yet given any therapy. V was trimmed by 4 bases and J by 4 bases, leaving 11 bases between them. There are 14 residues in the CDR3. CDR1 is LNHDA, CDR2 SQIVND, per germline (reference sequence).

V is TRBV19 and J is TRBJ1-5; D gene ambiguous. Sequencing used sorted CD4+, CD8+, or CD8+CD57+ T cells (not recorded which) from PBMCs. This receptor was obtained from a human donor with aplastic anemia. The CDR3: CASSTDGQNQPQHF. DNA for the CDR3: TGTGCCAGTAGTACAGACGGGCAGAATCAGCCCCAGCATTTT.